This T cell receptor (beta chain) derives from a study of OX40 agonist ivuxolimab in advanced cancers. Study background: The diagnoses of dose-escalation patients were hepatocellular carcinoma, melanoma, renal cell or head and neck cancer. Patients were 82.7% male with ages roughly 20 to 80, mean roughly 55. Points from the study as a whole: At 0.1 to 3.0 mg/kg and by week 6, CD4+ and CD8+ T cells in the blood had expanded clonally.

The table lists this clone with a count of one. What it binds is unknown. Measured with immunoSEQ multiplex PCR; TCRdb has only the in-frame clones, and not every one. The sample lists approximately 70,000 clones, roughly 87% occurring once. V shed 0 bases and J 3 bases; nucleotides not matched to a gene: 3. Germline CDR1 SQVTM, CDR2 ANQGSEA. This CDR3 is built from 14 residues. The starting material was CD4+ or CD8+ T cells sorted from blood, obtained in a trial of the OX40 agonist ivuxolimab. The chain uses TRBV29-1 and TRBJ1-2; TRBD1 matches 8 bases. This receptor was obtained from an adult with an advanced solid tumor such as melanoma, head and neck, liver or kidney cancer. The CDR3 bases are TGCAGCGTTGAAGATACAGGGGGACACTATGGCTACACCTTC. It translates to CSVEDTGGHYGYTF.